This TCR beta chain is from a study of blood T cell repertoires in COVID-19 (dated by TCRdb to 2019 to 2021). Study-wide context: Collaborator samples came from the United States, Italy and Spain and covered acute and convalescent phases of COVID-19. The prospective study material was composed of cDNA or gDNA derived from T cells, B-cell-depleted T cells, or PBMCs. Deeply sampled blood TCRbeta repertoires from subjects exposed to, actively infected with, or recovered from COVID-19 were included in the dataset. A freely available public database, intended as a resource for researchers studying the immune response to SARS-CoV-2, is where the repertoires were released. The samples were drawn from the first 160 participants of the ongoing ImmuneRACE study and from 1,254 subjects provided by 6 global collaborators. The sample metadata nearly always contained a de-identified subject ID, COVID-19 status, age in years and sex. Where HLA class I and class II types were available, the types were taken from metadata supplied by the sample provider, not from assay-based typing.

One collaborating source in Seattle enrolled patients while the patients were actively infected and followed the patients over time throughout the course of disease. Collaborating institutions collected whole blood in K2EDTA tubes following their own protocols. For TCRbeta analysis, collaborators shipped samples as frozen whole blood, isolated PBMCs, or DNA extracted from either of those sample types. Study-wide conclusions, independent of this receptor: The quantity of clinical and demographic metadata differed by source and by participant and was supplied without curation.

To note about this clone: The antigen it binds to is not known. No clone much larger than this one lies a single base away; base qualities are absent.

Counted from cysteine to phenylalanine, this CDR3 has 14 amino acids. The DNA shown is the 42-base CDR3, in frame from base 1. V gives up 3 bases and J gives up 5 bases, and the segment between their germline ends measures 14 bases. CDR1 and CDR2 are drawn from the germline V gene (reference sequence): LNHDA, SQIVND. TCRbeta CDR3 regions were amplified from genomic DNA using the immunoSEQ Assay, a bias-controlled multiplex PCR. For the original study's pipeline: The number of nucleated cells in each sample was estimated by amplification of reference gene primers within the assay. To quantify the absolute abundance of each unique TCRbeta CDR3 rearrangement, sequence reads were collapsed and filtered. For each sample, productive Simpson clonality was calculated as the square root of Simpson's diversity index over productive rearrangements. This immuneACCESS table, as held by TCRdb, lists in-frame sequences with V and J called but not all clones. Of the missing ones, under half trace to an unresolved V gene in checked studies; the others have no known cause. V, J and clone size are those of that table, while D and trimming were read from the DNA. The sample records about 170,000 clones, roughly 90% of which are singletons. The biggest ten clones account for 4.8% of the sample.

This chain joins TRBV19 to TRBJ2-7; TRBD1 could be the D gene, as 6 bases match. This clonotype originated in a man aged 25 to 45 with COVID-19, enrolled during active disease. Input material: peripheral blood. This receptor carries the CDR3 CASSMATGLNEQYF. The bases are TGTGCCAGTAGTATGGCGACAGGACTGAACGAGCAGTACTTC. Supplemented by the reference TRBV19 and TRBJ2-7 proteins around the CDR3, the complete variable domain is DGGITQSPKYLFRKEGQNVTLSCEQNLNHDAMYWYRQDPGQGLRLIYYSQIVNDFQKGDIAEGYSVSREKKESFPLTVTSAQKNPTAFYLCASSMATGLNEQYFGPGTRLTVT.